One and the same sample provided the 15 T cell receptor beta chains below, sequenced in a study of blood T cell repertoires in COVID-19. Profiling relied on immunoSEQ multiplex PCR, and the TCRdb table lists in-frame clones only, not all of them. The sample consists of about 320,000 clones, roughly 88% of them appearing once. The specimen was peripheral blood. The receptors shown here come from a woman under 40 with COVID-19, enrolled during active disease.

The chain combines TRBV7-9 with TRBJ2-3; D may be TRBD1 (5 bases). V was trimmed by 3 bases and J by 0 bases, leaving 10 bases between them. There are 15 residues in the CDR3. Per germline, CDR1 SEHNR and CDR2 FQNEAQ (reference sequence). CDR3 nucleotide sequence: TGTGCCAGCAGCTTCAAACAGGAGAGCACAGATACGCAGTATTTT. Protein product: CASSFKQESTDTQYF.

The table lists this clone with a count of one. The chain links TRBV5-1 to TRBJ1-6; D not certain. Germline lookup yields CDR1 SGHRS and CDR2 YFSETQ. The CDR3 is made up of 14 amino acids. Trimming cost V 5 bases and J 5 bases, with 11 bases left between them. Here the CDR3 reads CASRRDFDNSPLHF. DNA for the CDR3: TGCGCCAGCAGGAGGGATTTCGATAATTCACCCCTCCACTTT.

The CDR3 reads CATSAGSYEQYF. DNA for the CDR3: TGTGCCACCAGCGCCGGCTCCTACGAGCAGTACTTC. The chain combines TRBV24-1 with TRBJ2-7; D remains ambiguous. Germline CDR1 and CDR2: KGHDR and SFDVKD. The V and J ends lost 7 bases and 0 bases respectively, with 6 bases between them. CDR3 size: 12 residues.

J is TRBJ2-1 and V is TRBV29-1; D may be TRBD2 (5 bases). From germline, CDR1 is SQVTM and CDR2 ANQGSEA. The CDR3 sequence is 11 residues long. Trimming left V 8 bases short and J 9 bases short, with 14 bases between. The CDR3 loop reads CSPVVRGEQFF. The CDR3 DNA is TGCAGCCCGGTCGTCCGGGGTGAGCAGTTCTTC.

J is TRBJ2-1 and V is TRBV21-1; the DNA was not compared with TRBD1, the D call given in the table. TRBV21-1 is assigned pseudogene status. The CDR3 is 13 residues long. The CDR3 DNA reads as TGTGCCAGCAGGGGGACAGGGTTCAATGAGCAGTTCTTC. Its translation is CASRGTGFNEQFF.

The chain couples TRBV2 to TRBJ1-6; D possibly corresponds to TRBD1 (6 bases). This CDR3 contains 14 residues. CDR1 is SNHLY and CDR2 is FYNNEI in the germline V gene. V gave up 11 bases and J gave up 7 bases, with 18 bases separating them. The CDR3 sequence: CASLGPGTNSPLHF. CDR3 in DNA: TGTGCCTCCCTAGGGCCGGGGACAAATTCACCCCTCCACTTT. The entire variable domain, with the rest obtained from reference TRBV2 and TRBJ1-6, is as follows: EPEVTQTPSHQVTQMGQEVILRCVPISNHLYFYWYRQILGQKVEFLVSFYNNEISEKSEIFDDQFSVERPDGSNFTLKIRSTKLEDSAMYFCASLGPGTNSPLHFGNGTRLTVT.

The CDR3 here is CASSEGDRTGNTIYF. Here the CDR3 DNA reads TGTGCCAGCAGTGAGGGGGACAGAACTGGAAACACCATATATTTT. V and J are TRBV6-1 and TRBJ1-3; 7 bases line up with TRBD1. The V segment lost 3 bases and the J segment 2 bases; nucleotides outside the gene matches: 4. The CDR3 is 15 amino acids. The germline gives CDR1 MNHNS, CDR2 SASEGT.

This chain connects TRBV11-1 to TRBJ2-7; 10 positions agree with TRBD1. J was trimmed by 6 bases and V by 5 bases; bases with no gene match: 7. The CDR3 loop spans 14 amino acids. Germline V lookup: CDR1 SGHAT, CDR2 FQDESV (reference sequence). The DNA for the CDR3 is TGTGCCAGCAGCGCGACAGGGGGCTGGCTCGAGCAGTACTTC. As protein: CASSATGGWLEQYF.

V usage is TRBV18 and J usage is TRBJ1-1; 10 nucleotides align to TRBD1. The ends lost 3 bases at V and 5 bases at J; junction bases unmatched: 6. The CDR3 spans 15 residues. Germline values: CDR1 KGHSH, CDR2 LQKENI. The CDR3, as DNA: TGTGCCAGCTCACCCGGGACAGGGGCGTTGACTGAAGCTTTCTTT. Amino acids: CASSPGTGALTEAFF.

The rearrangement joins TRBV10-3 to TRBJ2-2; 7 bases agree with TRBD1. Germline V CDR1 and CDR2: ENHRY, SYGVKD. V trimming: 6 bases; J trimming: 3 bases; junction bases outside the gene matches: 1. The length of the CDR3 is 13 residues. The CDR3, as DNA: TGTGCCATCAGCGACAGGGACACCGGGGAGCTGTTTTTT. Amino acids: CAISDRDTGELFF.

This clone was observed a few times. The chain is built from TRBV7-2 and TRBJ1-6, with D possibly matching TRBD1 (5 bases). V was pared by 3 bases and J by 10 bases, with 13 bases between. This CDR3 spans 14 amino acids. CDR1 SGHTA and CDR2 FQGNSA come from the germline V gene. In DNA, the CDR3 is TGTGCCAGCAGCTTGGGGCCAGGAGAGTCACCCCTCCACTTT. This sequence encodes CASSLGPGESPLHF.

This chain joins TRBV2 and TRBJ2-7; no clear D. The CDR3 runs 13 residues. V was cut by 5 bases and J by 5 bases, with 13 bases left in between. CDR1 is SNHLY, CDR2 FYNNEI, per germline. CDR3 sequence reads: CASSSRQVHEQYF. The CDR3 region has the DNA TGTGCCAGCAGTTCAAGGCAGGTCCACGAGCAGTACTTC.

This clone showed up just once. The chain couples TRBV6-6 to TRBJ2-3; 12 bases match TRBD2. Trimming removed 4 bases from V and 3 bases from J; junction bases left unmatched: 5. The germline V gene has CDR1 MNHNY and CDR2 SVGAGI (reference sequence). CDR3 length: 16 amino acids. In DNA, the CDR3 is TGTGCCAGCAGTTTCGGGACTAGCGGGTTGACAGATACGCAGTATTTT. This translates into CASSFGTSGLTDTQYF.

The rearrangement joins TRBV11-1 to TRBJ2-3, with 7 nucleotides matching TRBD1. Per germline, CDR1 SGHAT and CDR2 FQDESV (reference sequence). J was trimmed by 0 bases and V by 5 bases; bases with no gene match: 5. The CDR3 loop spans 15 amino acids. The CDR3 spells CASSVWDSSTDTQYF. The DNA of the CDR3 is TGTGCCAGCAGCGTCTGGGACAGTAGCACAGATACGCAGTATTTT.

The chain joins TRBV27 to TRBJ2-5, with 8 bases that match TRBD1. Germline V gene data show CDR1 as MNHEY and CDR2 as SMNVEV (reference sequence). This CDR3 has 14 amino acids. The J segment lost 2 bases and the V segment lost 6 bases, leaving 5 bases of the junction unmatched. CDR3 DNA: TGTGCCAGCAGCCCCGGACAGGGACAAGAGACCCAGTACTTC. It translates to CASSPGQGQETQYF.